A single sample gave rise to the 14 T cell receptor beta chains below, sequenced in a study of blood T cells in healthy people across ages. The use of a sample-barcoded 5' primer and a J-beta primer mix characterized a second PCR of roughly 6 to 12 cycles. TCRdb used MiXCR to reprocess the 5' RACE reads, holding one entry per CDR3 protein. The sample includes roughly 800,000 distinct CDR3 sequences, 58% of them seen just once. Sequenced material: blood. The source of these receptors is a man under 40 in good health.

This chain links TRBV25-1 with TRBJ2-4; D may be TRBD2 (7 bases). The CDR3 extends over 14 amino acids. Germline CDR1 and CDR2: MGHDK and SYGVNS. Between the trimmed V and J ends, which lost 4 bases and 13 bases, there was a span of 20 bases. The CDR3 spells CASSVGGAQTVQYF. The CDR3 DNA is TGTGCCAGCAGTGTTGGGGGGGCTCAGACGGTGCAGTACTTC.

V is TRBV29-1 and J is TRBJ2-5, with 10 bases fitting TRBD2. V was pared by 5 bases and J by 5 bases, with 11 bases of the junction left unmatched. From germline, CDR1 is SQVTM and CDR2 ANQGSEA. The CDR3 is 15 amino acids. CDR3 protein: CSVSLAGVGGETQYF. As DNA, the CDR3 is TGCAGCGTTTCGCTAGCGGGAGTAGGAGGGGAGACCCAGTACTTC.

The chain joins TRBV5-1 to TRBJ1-6, with D possibly TRBD1 on 5 matching bases. This CDR3 is built from 14 residues. Germline assignment: CDR1 SGHRS and CDR2 YFSETQ. V shed 4 bases and J shed 8 bases, with 13 bases lying between them. CDR3 sequence (DNA): TGCGCCAGCAGCCGCCAGCGAGGGGATTCACCCCTCCACTTT. This codes for CASSRQRGDSPLHF. Based on the CDR3 plus reference TRBV5-1 and TRBJ1-6, the full variable domain is KAGVTQTPRYLIKTRGQQVTLSCSPISGHRSVSWYQQTPGQGLQFLFEYFSETQRNKGNFPGRFSGRQFSNSRSEMNVSTLELGDSALYLCASSRQRGDSPLHFGNGTRLTVT.

This clonotype was picked up a small number of times. The chain is built from TRBV20-1 and TRBJ2-7; tentatively, D is TRBD2 (6 bases). Deletions cut 5 bases from V and 3 bases from J, with 11 bases between. CDR3 length: 12 residues. The germline V gene has CDR1 DFQATT and CDR2 SNEGSKA (reference sequence). The CDR3 DNA is TGCAGTGCTCGACGGGAGAGCTACGAGCAGTACTTC. Translation: CSARRESYEQYF.

The rearrangement uses TRBV6-5 and TRBJ1-1; 9 positions match TRBD1. Trimming at V came to 8 bases and at J to 9 bases, leaving 4 bases not matched to a gene. The CDR3 sequence is 11 residues long. From germline, CDR1 is MNHEY and CDR2 SVGAGI. Here the CDR3 reads CASGDREKAFF. CDR3 nucleotide sequence: TGTGCCAGCGGGGACAGGGAAAAAGCTTTCTTT.

The V gene is TRBV6-6, the J gene TRBJ1-5; the match to TRBD1 covers 7 bases. Looked up from germline, CDR1 is MNHNY and CDR2 is SVGAGI (reference sequence). V lost 5 bases, J lost 8 bases, and 12 bases stayed unmatched. The CDR3 totals 15 residues. The CDR3 nucleotides are TGTGCCAGCAGTGAGGTTAGAGGGGGCTTGGAGCCCCAGCATTTT. It yields the protein CASSEVRGGLEPQHF.

This clonotype was seen a few times. The V and J genes are TRBV7-9 and TRBJ2-7; the D gene is possibly TRBD1 (5 bases). Trimming pared 6 bases from V and 3 bases from J, leaving 15 bases between. The V gene's germline CDR1 is SEHNR and CDR2 FQNEAQ (reference sequence). The CDR3 is 14 amino acids. The CDR3 region is CASSQKADNYEQYF. The CDR3 nucleotides read TGTGCCAGCAGTCAAAAGGCGGACAACTACGAGCAGTACTTC.

The chain has TRBV6-1 and TRBJ2-7, with D possibly matching TRBD2 (6 bases). Trimming left V 10 bases short and J 7 bases short, with 26 bases between. Per the germline V gene, CDR1 is MNHNS and CDR2 is SASEGT. CDR3 length: 15 residues. CDR3 loop: CAIRGLRLAHDEQYF. The CDR3, as DNA: TGTGCCATTAGGGGACTCCGGTTAGCTCACGATGAGCAGTACTTC.

This clonotype was seen more than once but under ten times. This chain links TRBV7-2 with TRBJ1-2; no reliable D call. Germline CDR1 SGHTA, CDR2 FQGNSA. Trimming pared 0 bases from V and 6 bases from J, leaving 11 bases between. The CDR3 extends over 14 amino acids. The CDR3 DNA follows: TGTGCCAGCAGCTTAGCGCATGGGGTGGATGGCTACACCTTC. Translated: CASSLAHGVDGYTF.

The chain's CDR3 is CVTGAGATDTQYF. The CDR3, as DNA: TGTGTCACCGGCGCAGGGGCCACAGATACGCAGTATTTT. This sequence joins TRBV6-5 and TRBJ2-3; D possibly corresponds to TRBD1 (6 bases). CDR3 length equals 13 residues. CDR1 and CDR2 from the germline V gene are MNHEY and SVGAGI.

In DNA form, the CDR3 reads TGTGCCAGCAGATGGTCGGCGGCTGAAGCTTTCTTT. Its protein product is CASRWSAAEAFF. The gene calls are TRBV12-3 or TRBV12-4 and TRBJ1-1; D not resolved. The ends were cut back, 6 bases at V and 6 bases at J, with 11 bases in the middle. This CDR3 comprises 12 residues.

J is TRBJ1-5 and V is TRBV6-9; TRBD1 might be the D (6 bases). V lost 7 bases to trimming and J lost 7 bases, with 17 bases between them. Germline-derived CDR1 and CDR2 are MNHGY and SVAAGI. This CDR3 contains 14 residues. This chain's CDR3 is CASTLHSGAQPQHF. CDR3 DNA: TGTGCCAGCACCCTCCACTCAGGGGCCCAGCCCCAGCATTTT.

With respect to this clonotype: One junction end does not reproduce the germline sequence, and a read error may be involved. The V gene is TRBV15, the J gene TRBJ2-5; 9 bases are shared with TRBD2. The CDR3 contains 16 residues. Germline V CDR1 and CDR2: LNHNV, YYDKDF (reference sequence). The CDR3 nucleotides are TGTGCCACCAGCAGAGTTTCGGCGGGGGGGCCAGAGACCCGGTACTTC. Its protein product is CATSRVSAGGPETRYF.

The J gene is TRBJ2-7, the V gene TRBV20-1; 7 positions agree with TRBD2. The CDR3 is 14 residues long. V lost 6 bases to trimming and J lost 0 bases; unmatched junction nucleotides: 8. Germline CDR1 is DFQATT and CDR2 is SNEGSKA (reference sequence). CDR3 sequence: CSAIGLGSSYEQYF. In DNA, the CDR3 is TGCAGTGCCATAGGACTAGGGAGCTCCTACGAGCAGTACTTC.